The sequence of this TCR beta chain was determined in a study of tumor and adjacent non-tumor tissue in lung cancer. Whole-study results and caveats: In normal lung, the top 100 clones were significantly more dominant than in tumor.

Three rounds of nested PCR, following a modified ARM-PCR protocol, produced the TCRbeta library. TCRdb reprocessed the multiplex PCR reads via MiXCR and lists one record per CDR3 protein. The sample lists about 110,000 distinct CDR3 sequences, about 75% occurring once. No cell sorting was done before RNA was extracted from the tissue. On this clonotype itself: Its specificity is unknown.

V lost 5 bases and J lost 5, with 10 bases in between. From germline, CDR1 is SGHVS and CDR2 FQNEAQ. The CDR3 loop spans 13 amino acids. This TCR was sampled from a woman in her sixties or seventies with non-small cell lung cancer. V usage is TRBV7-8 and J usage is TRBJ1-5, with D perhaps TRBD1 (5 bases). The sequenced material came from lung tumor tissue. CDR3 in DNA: TGTGCCAGCAGCGAACAAGGGGATCAGCCCCAGCATTTT. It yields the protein CASSEQGDQPQHF.